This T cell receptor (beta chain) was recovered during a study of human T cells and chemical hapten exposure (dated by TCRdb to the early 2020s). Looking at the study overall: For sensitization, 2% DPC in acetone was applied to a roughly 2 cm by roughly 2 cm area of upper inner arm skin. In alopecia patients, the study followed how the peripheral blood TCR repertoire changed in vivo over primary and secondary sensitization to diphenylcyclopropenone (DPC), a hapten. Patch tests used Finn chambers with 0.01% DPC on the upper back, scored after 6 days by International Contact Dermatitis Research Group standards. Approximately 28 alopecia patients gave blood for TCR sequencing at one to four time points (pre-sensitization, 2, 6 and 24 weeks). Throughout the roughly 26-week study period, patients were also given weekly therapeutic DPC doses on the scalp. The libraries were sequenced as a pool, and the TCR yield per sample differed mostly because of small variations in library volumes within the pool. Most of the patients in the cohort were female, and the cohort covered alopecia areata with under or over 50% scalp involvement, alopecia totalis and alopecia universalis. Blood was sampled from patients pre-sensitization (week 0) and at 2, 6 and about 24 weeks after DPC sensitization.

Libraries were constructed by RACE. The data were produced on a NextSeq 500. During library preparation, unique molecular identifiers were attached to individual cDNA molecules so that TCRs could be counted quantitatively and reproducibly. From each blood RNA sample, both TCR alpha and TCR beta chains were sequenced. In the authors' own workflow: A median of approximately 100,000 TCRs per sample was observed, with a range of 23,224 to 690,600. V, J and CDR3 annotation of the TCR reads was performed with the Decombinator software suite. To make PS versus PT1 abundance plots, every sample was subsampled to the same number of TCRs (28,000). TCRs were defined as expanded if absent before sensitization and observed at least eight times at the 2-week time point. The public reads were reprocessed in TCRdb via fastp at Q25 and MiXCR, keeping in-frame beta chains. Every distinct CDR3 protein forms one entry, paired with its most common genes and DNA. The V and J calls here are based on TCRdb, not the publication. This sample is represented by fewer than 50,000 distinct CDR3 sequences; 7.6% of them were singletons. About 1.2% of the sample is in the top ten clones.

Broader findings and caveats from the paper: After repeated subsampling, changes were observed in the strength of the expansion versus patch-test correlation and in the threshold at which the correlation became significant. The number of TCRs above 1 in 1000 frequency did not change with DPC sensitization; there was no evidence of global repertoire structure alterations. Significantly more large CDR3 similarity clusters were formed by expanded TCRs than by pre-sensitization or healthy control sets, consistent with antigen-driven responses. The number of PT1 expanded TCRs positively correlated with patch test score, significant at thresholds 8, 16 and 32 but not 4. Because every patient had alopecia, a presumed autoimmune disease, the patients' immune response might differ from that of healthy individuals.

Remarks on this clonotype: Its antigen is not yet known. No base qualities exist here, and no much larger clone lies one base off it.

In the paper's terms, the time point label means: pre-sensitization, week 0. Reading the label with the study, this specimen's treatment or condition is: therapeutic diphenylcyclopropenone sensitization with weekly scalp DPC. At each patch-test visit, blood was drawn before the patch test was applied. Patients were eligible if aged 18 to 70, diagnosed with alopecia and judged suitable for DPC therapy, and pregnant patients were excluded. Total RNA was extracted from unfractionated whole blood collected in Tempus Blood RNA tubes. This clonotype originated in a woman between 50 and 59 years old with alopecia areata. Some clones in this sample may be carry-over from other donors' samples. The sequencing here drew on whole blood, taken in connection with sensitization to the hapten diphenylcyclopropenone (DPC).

The CDR3 loop reads CASSPLNTEAFF. The sequence in DNA is TGTGCCAGCTCACCTCTGAACACTGAAGCTTTCTTT. The V gene is TRBV18 and the J gene is TRBJ1-1, with the identity of the D gene unclear. V loses 3 bases, J loses 0 bases, and the germline ends lie 2 bases apart. From the cysteine up to the phenylalanine, the CDR3 has a length of 12 residues. The kept DNA is CDR3 alone, 36 bases in frame from the first base. Based on the germline V gene, the CDR1 and CDR2 sequences are KGHSH and LQKENI.